This TCR beta chain is from a study of blood T cell repertoires in COVID-19. Across the whole study: COVID-19 samples collected from the United States, Italy and Spain covered acute and convalescent phases. Nucleic acid was either cDNA or gDNA, and it came from T cells, B-cell-depleted T cells, or PBMCs.

Under the authors' procedure: Amplification of reference gene primers provided the estimated nucleated cell counts. TCRdb's table, derived via immunoSEQ multiplex PCR, lists solely in-frame clones and lacks some. D and trimming come from the DNA, and the V and J calls and clone size come from that table. The sample yields approximately 140,000 clones, approximately 84% seen once. This clone was seen a few times. With V trimmed by 7 bases and J by 0 bases, 9 bases remained unmatched. Looked up from germline, CDR1 is MNHNY and CDR2 is SVGAGI (reference sequence). This CDR3 spans 15 amino acids. Sequenced: peripheral blood. The sequence was obtained from a woman over 75 with acute or convalescent COVID-19. The J gene is TRBJ2-7, the V gene TRBV6-6, with TRBD1 matching 7 bases. The CDR3 protein is CASTPRQGSSYEQYF. DNA for the CDR3: TGTGCCAGCACCCCCCGACAGGGAAGCTCCTACGAGCAGTACTTC.